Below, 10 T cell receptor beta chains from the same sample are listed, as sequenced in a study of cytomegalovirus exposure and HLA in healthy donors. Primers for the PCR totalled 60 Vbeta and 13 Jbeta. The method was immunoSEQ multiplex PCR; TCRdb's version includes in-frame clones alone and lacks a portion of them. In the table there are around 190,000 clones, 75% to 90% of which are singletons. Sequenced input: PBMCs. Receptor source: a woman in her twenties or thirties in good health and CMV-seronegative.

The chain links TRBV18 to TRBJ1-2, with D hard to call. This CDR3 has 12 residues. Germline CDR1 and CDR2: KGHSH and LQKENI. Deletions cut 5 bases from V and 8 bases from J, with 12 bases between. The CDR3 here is CASSIVQRGYTF. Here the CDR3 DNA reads TGTGCCAGCTCAATAGTCCAGCGGGGCTACACCTTC.

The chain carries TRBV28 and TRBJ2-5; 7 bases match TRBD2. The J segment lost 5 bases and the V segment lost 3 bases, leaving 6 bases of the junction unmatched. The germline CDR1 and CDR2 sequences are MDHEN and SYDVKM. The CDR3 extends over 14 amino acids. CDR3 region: CASSFGGSWETQYF. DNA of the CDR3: TGTGCCAGCAGTTTTGGCGGGAGTTGGGAGACCCAGTACTTC.

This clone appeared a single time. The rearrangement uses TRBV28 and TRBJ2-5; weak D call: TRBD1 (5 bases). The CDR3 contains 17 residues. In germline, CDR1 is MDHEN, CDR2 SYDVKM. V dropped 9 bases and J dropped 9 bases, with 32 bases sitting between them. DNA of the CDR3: TGTGCCAGTTCCTTCGGATCGGCGGTGGGGCCAAGCTTTGCCCAGTACTTC. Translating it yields CASSFGSAVGPSFAQYF.

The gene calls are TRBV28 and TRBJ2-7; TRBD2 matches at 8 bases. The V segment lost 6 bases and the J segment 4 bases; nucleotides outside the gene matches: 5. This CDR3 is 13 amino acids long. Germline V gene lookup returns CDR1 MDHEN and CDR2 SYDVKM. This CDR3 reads CASRREGGYEQYF. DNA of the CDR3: TGTGCCAGCAGACGGGAGGGCGGTTACGAGCAGTACTTC.

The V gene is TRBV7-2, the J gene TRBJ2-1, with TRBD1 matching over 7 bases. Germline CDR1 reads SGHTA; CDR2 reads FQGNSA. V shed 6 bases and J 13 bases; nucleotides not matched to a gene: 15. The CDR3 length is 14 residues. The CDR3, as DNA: TGTGCCAGCAGGTCTACGGGTCGACAGGGTAACCAGTTCTTC. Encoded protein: CASRSTGRQGNQFF.

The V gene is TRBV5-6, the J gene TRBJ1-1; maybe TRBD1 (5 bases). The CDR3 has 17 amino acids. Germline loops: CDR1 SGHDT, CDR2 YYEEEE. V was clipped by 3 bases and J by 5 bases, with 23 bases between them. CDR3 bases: TGTGCCAGCAGCTCCGAAAGGGTAGGGGATTTTCGGACTGAAGCTTTCTTT. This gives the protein CASSSERVGDFRTEAFF.

Here the CDR3 reads CASHVMGGYEQYF. CDR3 nucleotide sequence: TGTGCCAGCCACGTTATGGGGGGCTACGAGCAGTACTTC. The V and J genes are TRBV6-1 and TRBJ2-7, with D maybe TRBD2 (6 bases). CDR3 length: 13 amino acids. With 8 bases removed from V and 3 bases from J, the gap between germline ends came to 14 bases. Germline CDR1 and CDR2: MNHNS and SASEGT.

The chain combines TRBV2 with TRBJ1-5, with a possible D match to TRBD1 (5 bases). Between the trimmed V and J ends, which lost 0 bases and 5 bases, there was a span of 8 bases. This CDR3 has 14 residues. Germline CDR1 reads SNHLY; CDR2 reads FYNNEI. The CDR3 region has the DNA TGTGCCAGCAGTGAAGCGGCCAGGGATCAGCCCCAGCATTTT. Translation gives CASSEAARDQPQHF.

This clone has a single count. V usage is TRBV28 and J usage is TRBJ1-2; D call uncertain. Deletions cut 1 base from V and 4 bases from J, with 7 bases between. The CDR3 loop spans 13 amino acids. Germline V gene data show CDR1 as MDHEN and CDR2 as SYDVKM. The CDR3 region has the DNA TGTGCCAGCAGTTTATCAGAACCCTATGGCTACACCTTC. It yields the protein CASSLSEPYGYTF.

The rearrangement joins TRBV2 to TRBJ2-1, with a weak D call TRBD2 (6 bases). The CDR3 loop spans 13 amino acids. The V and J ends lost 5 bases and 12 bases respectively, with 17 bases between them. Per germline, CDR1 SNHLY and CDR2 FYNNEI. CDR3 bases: TGTGCCAGCAGTTTTAGGACTATCTCTGGGCAGTTCTTC. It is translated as CASSFRTISGQFF.